Presented here are 27 T cell receptor beta chains from one specimen sequenced in a study of T cell repertoires in cytomegalovirus infection. MiXCR, run by TCRdb on the reads, gives a single entry per CDR3 protein. This sample has roughly 500,000 distinct CDR3 sequences, with 11% found just once. Sequencing was performed on PBMCs. All receptors derive from a human donor in good health (CMV status not recorded). Some clones in this sample may be carry-over from other donors' samples.

This clonotype was observed a handful of times. The chain carries TRBV27 and TRBJ2-3; D is perhaps TRBD2 (7 bases). V lost 6 bases, J lost 4 bases, and 23 bases lay in between. This CDR3 is built from 17 residues. Per germline, CDR1 MNHEY and CDR2 SMNVEV (reference sequence). The CDR3 region has the DNA TGTGCCAGCAGACTCCATGGGGGGGCTTCTTTCTCAGATACGCAGTATTTT. As protein: CASRLHGGASFSDTQYF.

The V gene is TRBV20-1, the J gene TRBJ2-5, with D perhaps assigned TRBD1 or TRBD2 (7 bases each). Per the germline V gene, CDR1 is DFQATT and CDR2 is SNEGSKA (reference sequence). The V end lost 5 bases, the J end lost 5 bases, and 12 bases lay between the germline ends. The CDR3 is 12 amino acids. The CDR3 nucleotides are TGCAGTGCTCCCCAGGGGGGGGAGACCCAGTACTTC. Amino acids: CSAPQGGETQYF.

This clonotype was counted ten times or more. The chain recombines TRBV5-4 with TRBJ2-3, with D uncertain. In germline, CDR1 is SGHNT, CDR2 YYREEE (reference sequence). The CDR3 extends over 14 amino acids. V gave up 5 bases and J gave up 1 base, with 11 bases separating them. The CDR3 DNA sequence: TGTGCCAGCAGGCGGACGTCAGGCACAGATACGCAGTATTTT. Translating it yields CASRRTSGTDTQYF.

This clonotype has ten or more counts. CDR3 in DNA: TGTGCCAGCAGCTTGAAACATCAAGGTATGAACACTGAAGCTTTCTTT. Encoded protein: CASSLKHQGMNTEAFF. The rearrangement uses TRBV7-6 and TRBJ1-1; D call uncertain. The CDR3 runs 16 residues. The germline V and J ends were trimmed by 3 bases and 0 bases, with 14 bases remaining between them. CDR1 and CDR2 from the germline V gene are SGHVS and FNYEAQ.

The rearrangement joins TRBV7-9 to TRBJ1-2; TRBD1 is a possible D gene (5 bases). Deletions cut 4 bases from V and 8 bases from J, with 20 bases between. This CDR3 spans 15 amino acids. CDR1 SEHNR and CDR2 FQNEAQ come from the germline V gene (reference sequence). CDR3 sequence (DNA): TGTGCCAGCAGCTCCCTGGGGGACGGCTGGAGCGGCTACACCTTC. This codes for CASSSLGDGWSGYTF.

This clonotype came up many times. The rearrangement links TRBV20-1 to TRBJ2-5, with 7 nucleotides matching TRBD1. The CDR3 spans 13 residues. The germline gives CDR1 DFQATT, CDR2 SNEGSKA (reference sequence). Trimming at V came to 5 bases and at J to 5 bases, leaving 8 bases not matched to a gene. CDR3 region: CSAFTTGVETQYF. CDR3 bases: TGCAGTGCTTTTACAACAGGGGTGGAGACCCAGTACTTC.

This sequence joins TRBV5-6 and TRBJ2-1; 11 bases match TRBD2. This CDR3 comprises 15 residues. Germline loops: CDR1 SGHDT, CDR2 YYEEEE. Losses at the gene ends were 1 base for V and 7 bases for J; bases not matched to a gene: 4. For the CDR3, the DNA is TGTGCCAGCAGCTTGCGACTAGCGGGAAAAAATGAGCAGTTCTTC. This sequence encodes CASSLRLAGKNEQFF.

This clonotype came up many times. The rearrangement uses TRBV7-2 and TRBJ1-1; possible D gene TRBD1, 6 bases. Trimming left V 2 bases short and J 1 base short, with 8 bases between. The V gene's germline CDR1 is SGHTA and CDR2 FQGNSA. The CDR3 sequence is 14 residues long. The CDR3 reads CASSLLGQNTEAFF. The CDR3 DNA is TGTGCCAGCAGCTTACTGGGACAGAACACTGAAGCTTTCTTT.

This clonotype was found a few times. The chain recombines TRBV27 with TRBJ2-2, with a possible D match to TRBD1 (6 bases). There are 14 residues in the CDR3. Trimming left V 2 bases short and J 5 bases short, with 9 bases between. Germline CDR1 MNHEY, CDR2 SMNVEV (reference sequence). The CDR3 DNA reads TGTGCCAGCAGTTTAATCAGGGGTACCGGGGAGCTGTTTTTT. Residues: CASSLIRGTGELFF.

This clonotype came up many times. The CDR3: CASSLFTGRPYEQYF. The CDR3 region has the DNA TGTGCCAGCAGCTTGTTTACAGGGCGCCCCTACGAGCAGTACTTC. This chain connects TRBV5-6 to TRBJ2-7; perhaps TRBD1 as D (6 bases). V shed 1 base and J shed 2 bases, with 13 bases lying between them. Per the germline V gene, CDR1 is SGHDT and CDR2 is YYEEEE. This CDR3 has 15 amino acids.

About this clonotype: A read error may be the cause here, since a much bigger clone is one base away. The gene calls are TRBV4-1 and TRBJ1-1; unclear D gene. CDR1 and CDR2 (germline): MGHRA, YSYEKL. Deletions cut 4 bases from V and 1 base from J, with 10 bases between. The CDR3 consists of 14 residues. CDR3 in DNA: TGCGCCAGCAGCCGCGGGTTATGGAACACTGAAGCTTTCTTT. Its translation is CASSRGLWNTEAFF.

This sequence joins TRBV27 and TRBJ1-1, with D possibly being TRBD1 (6 bases). The length of the CDR3 is 12 residues. V lost 4 bases, J lost 6 bases, and 9 bases lay in between. The germline V gene encodes CDR1 MNHEY and CDR2 SMNVEV (reference sequence). The CDR3, as DNA: TGTGCCAGCAGTTCGGAGGGGGCTGAAGCTTTCTTT. It is translated as CASSSEGAEAFF.

The chain recombines TRBV18 with TRBJ1-1; D not certain. The CDR3 spans 13 residues. Trimming removed 2 bases at V and 5 bases at J, with 9 bases between. CDR1 and CDR2 (germline): KGHSH, LQKENI. The CDR3, as DNA: TGTGCCAGCTCACCAGGTCCGCGTACTGAAGCTTTCTTT. Protein sequence: CASSPGPRTEAFF.

The sample holds many counts of this clonotype. The chain is built from TRBV19 and TRBJ2-1; 10 bases are a match to TRBD2. CDR3 length: 16 residues. The V segment lost 5 bases and the J segment 1 base; nucleotides outside the gene matches: 5. Per germline, CDR1 LNHDA and CDR2 SQIVND (reference sequence). The CDR3 loop is CASSFTSGKSYNEQFF. In DNA, the CDR3 is TGTGCCAGTAGTTTTACTAGCGGGAAATCCTACAATGAGCAGTTCTTC. Variable domain in full (rest from reference TRBV19 and TRBJ2-1): DGGITQSPKYLFRKEGQNVTLSCEQNLNHDAMYWYRQDPGQGLRLIYYSQIVNDFQKGDIAEGYSVSREKKESFPLTVTSAQKNPTAFYLCASSFTSGKSYNEQFFGPGTRLTVL.

This clonotype was picked up many times. The genes are TRBV5-6 and TRBJ1-4; 8 bases are a match to TRBD1. The CDR3 has 15 residues. Germline V gene sequence: CDR1 SGHDT, CDR2 YYEEEE. After removal of 3 bases from V and 5 bases from J, the junction contained 6 bases not matched to a gene. The chain's CDR3 is CASSSWGQANEKLFF. In DNA form, the CDR3 reads TGTGCCAGCAGCTCGTGGGGACAGGCAAATGAAAAACTGTTTTTT. Together with reference TRBV5-6 and TRBJ1-4, the CDR3 gives the full variable domain: DAGVTQSPTHLIKTRGQQVTLRCSPKSGHDTVSWYQQALGQGPQFIFQYYEEEERQRGNFPDRFSGHQFPNYSSELNVNALLLGDSALYLCASSSWGQANEKLFFGSGTQLSVL.

This clonotype was observed many times. This rearrangement joins TRBV2 to TRBJ1-1; no clear D. CDR3 length equals 12 residues. The V gene's germline CDR1 is SNHLY and CDR2 FYNNEI. CDR3 DNA sequence: TGTGTCTCCACAGAGACCAACACTGAAGCTTTCTTT. Its protein product is CVSTETNTEAFF. Full variable domain (remainder filled in from reference TRBV2 and TRBJ1-1): EPEVTQTPSHQVTQMGQEVILRCVPISNHLYFYWYRQILGQKVEFLVSFYNNEISEKSEIFDDQFSVERPDGSNFTLKIRSTKLEDSAMYFCVSTETNTEAFFGQGTRLTVV.

This clonotype was counted many times. CDR3 bases: TGTGCCAGCAGCTTGCAGTCCTACGAGCAGTACTTC. Translated: CASSLQSYEQYF. The gene calls are TRBV7-8 and TRBJ2-7; D remains unclear. CDR1 is SGHVS, CDR2 FQNEAQ, per germline. This CDR3 is built from 12 residues. The V gene lost 3 bases and the J gene lost 1 base, with 4 bases spanning the gap.

This clonotype was observed a handful of times. The V and J genes are TRBV23-1 and TRBJ2-7; D ambiguous. TRBV23-1 is an ORF for which the function is uncertain. This CDR3 comprises 14 residues. V gave up 8 bases and J gave up 3 bases, with 17 bases separating them. The CDR3 nucleotides are TGCGCCAGCCTTTCGCCAACACGGGTCTACGAGCAGTACTTC. It yields the protein CASLSPTRVYEQYF.

This clonotype was observed many times. The chain combines TRBV2 with TRBJ2-3; TRBD1 matches 12 bases. This CDR3 has 14 residues. Germline assignment: CDR1 SNHLY and CDR2 FYNNEI. The trim removed 6 bases at V and 5 bases at J, leaving 3 bases unmatched. CDR3 DNA sequence: TGTGCCAGCAGCGGGACAGGGGGCAAAGATACGCAGTATTTT. Its protein product is CASSGTGGKDTQYF.

This clonotype appeared a few times. The chain uses TRBV5-6 and TRBJ2-1, with 12 nucleotides matching TRBD2. Per germline, CDR1 SGHDT and CDR2 YYEEEE. V lost 3 bases and J lost 9; bases outside the gene matches: 4. The CDR3 is made up of 14 amino acids. The DNA for the CDR3 is TGTGCCAGCAGCTCACGGACTAGCGGGACTGAGCAGTTCTTC. Translating gives CASSSRTSGTEQFF.

This clonotype appeared many times. The chain carries TRBV6-1 and TRBJ2-7, with TRBD2 matching over 11 bases. Germline CDR1 and CDR2: MNHNS and SASEGT. V lost 5 bases to trimming and J lost 5 bases; unmatched junction nucleotides: 8. There are 15 residues in the CDR3. DNA for the CDR3: TGTGCCAGCAGTCAGACTAGCGGGAACAGGAACGAGCAGTACTTC. Protein sequence: CASSQTSGNRNEQYF.

This clonotype occurred many times. The chain links TRBV11-2 to TRBJ2-7, with 7 bases identical to TRBD1. This CDR3 has 12 amino acids. J lost 7 bases, V lost 4 bases, and 4 bases had no gene match. CDR1 and CDR2 from the germline V gene are SGHAT and FQNNGV. CDR3 in DNA: TGTGCCAGCAGCTCGACAGGGTATGAGCAGTACTTC. It encodes CASSSTGYEQYF.

A few counts support this clonotype. The chain combines TRBV25-1 with TRBJ1-5, with 7 bases identical to TRBD1. The junction had 11 bases not matched to a gene; V was cut back by 5 bases and J by 7 bases. The CDR3 consists of 15 residues. Germline loops: CDR1 MGHDK, CDR2 SYGVNS. The CDR3 is CASSPLDRDIQPQHF. The CDR3 bases are TGTGCCAGCAGTCCCCTCGACAGGGATATACAGCCCCAGCATTTT.

This clonotype appeared many times. This chain uses TRBV7-3 with TRBJ2-2, with D maybe TRBD2 (5 bases). The CDR3 extends over 14 amino acids. Germline values: CDR1 SGHTA, CDR2 FQGTGA. Trimming shortened V by 5 bases and J by 2 bases, and 9 bases separated the two germline ends. The CDR3 here is CASSRTLNTGELFF. CDR3 DNA sequence: TGTGCCAGCAGCCGGACTCTAAACACCGGGGAGCTGTTTTTT.

The gene calls are TRBV2 and TRBJ1-1; D is possibly TRBD1 (6 bases). V was clipped by 4 bases and J by 5 bases, with 11 bases between them. The CDR3 spans 13 residues. CDR1 and CDR2 (germline): SNHLY, FYNNEI. Here the CDR3 DNA reads TGTGCCAGCAGTGTATTGACAGGTACTGAAGCTTTCTTT. This gives the protein CASSVLTGTEAFF.

This clonotype was seen many times. This chain joins TRBV12-5 and TRBJ2-3; 9 positions agree with TRBD2. V lost 1 base and J lost 2; bases outside the gene matches: 7. The length of the CDR3 is 17 residues. The V gene's germline CDR1 is LGHNT and CDR2 FRNRAP. The DNA of the CDR3 is TGTGCTAGTGGTTTGGATCTAGCGGGAACCTACACAGATACGCAGTATTTT. This encodes CASGLDLAGTYTDTQYF.

This clonotype was seen at least ten times. The V and J genes are TRBV7-8 and TRBJ1-5, with a tentative D call TRBD1 (5 bases). V lost 5 bases and J 7 bases, leaving 18 bases between the germline ends. The CDR3 has 15 residues. The germline CDR1 and CDR2 sequences are SGHVS and FQNEAQ. The CDR3 region has the DNA TGTGCCAGCAGCGCCAGTCAGGGCATAGGACAGCCCCAGCATTTT. Its protein product is CASSASQGIGQPQHF.